These 27 T cell receptor beta chains were sequenced from one sample in a study of blood T cell repertoires in COVID-19. Using immunoSEQ multiplex PCR, the repertoire was profiled, and TCRdb retains in-frame clones only, with some absent. The sample holds 140,000 to 150,000 clones, 89% seen once. The sample taken for sequencing was peripheral blood. Receptors were obtained from a human donor in a cohort sampled during active COVID-19.

The chain has TRBV20-1 and TRBJ2-5, with TRBD1 identical over 7 bases. The CDR3 sequence is 10 residues long. Germline lookup yields CDR1 DFQATT and CDR2 SNEGSKA (reference sequence). The trim removed 6 bases at V and 5 bases at J, leaving 0 bases unmatched. The CDR3 nucleotides read TGCAGTGCAGGGGGCGAGACCCAGTACTTC. Amino acid sequence: CSAGGETQYF.

The V gene is TRBV14, the J gene TRBJ2-1; the match to TRBD1 covers 8 bases. CDR1 is SGHDN, CDR2 FVKESK, per germline. V lost 1 base and J lost 9; bases outside the gene matches: 8. The CDR3 totals 15 residues. This CDR3 is CASSQVQGAQGEQFF. In DNA form, the CDR3 reads TGTGCCAGCAGCCAAGTGCAGGGGGCTCAGGGTGAGCAGTTCTTC.

The genes are TRBV15 and TRBJ2-5, with 11 bases matching TRBD2. V lost 5 bases to trimming and J lost 3 bases; unmatched junction nucleotides: 2. Germline values: CDR1 LNHNV, CDR2 YYDKDF (reference sequence). The CDR3 covers 14 residues. Here the CDR3 DNA reads TGTGCCACCAGCGTGGGACTAGCGGAAGAGACCCAGTACTTC. This sequence encodes CATSVGLAEETQYF.

The chain joins TRBV27 to TRBJ2-5, with TRBD2 matching 9 bases. Germline CDR1 and CDR2: MNHEY and SMNVEV (reference sequence). V gave up 6 bases and J gave up 0 bases; unmatched junction bases: 8. This CDR3 has 16 residues. CDR3 DNA sequence: TGTGCCAGCAGGCCTTCTAGCGGGGAGTACCAAGAGACCCAGTACTTC. Translation: CASRPSSGEYQETQYF.

V usage is TRBV5-1 and J usage is TRBJ1-3; no clear D gene. The germline V gene encodes CDR1 SGHRS and CDR2 YFSETQ. The CDR3 has 15 residues. Trimming shortened V by 2 bases and J by 0 bases, and 9 bases separated the two germline ends. CDR3 region: CASSFTSNSGNTIYF. As DNA, the CDR3 is TGCGCCAGCAGCTTCACTTCAAACTCTGGAAACACCATATATTTT.

The gene calls are TRBV19 and TRBJ1-6; a possible D gene is TRBD1 (6 bases). The germline gives CDR1 LNHDA, CDR2 SQIVND (reference sequence). Trimming pared 3 bases from V and 8 bases from J, leaving 14 bases between. CDR3 length: 15 residues. CDR3 DNA: TGTGCCAGTAGTATTGATGGGGGCGCGGATTCACCCCTCCACTTT. It yields the protein CASSIDGGADSPLHF.

This clone showed up just once. The chain employs TRBV5-1 and TRBJ2-5, with 7 bases identical to TRBD2. The CDR3 is 13 residues long. Germline CDR1 SGHRS, CDR2 YFSETQ. Germline trimming cut 3 bases from V and 5 bases from J; bases unmatched to any gene: 4. The CDR3 coding sequence is TGCGCCAGCAGCTCGACTAGCTTGGAGACCCAGTACTTC. Its protein product is CASSSTSLETQYF.

The V gene is TRBV27, the J gene TRBJ2-2, with TRBD2 matching 8 bases. V lost 3 bases, J lost 7 bases, and 7 bases stayed unmatched. The CDR3 is made up of 15 amino acids. Germline CDR1 is MNHEY and CDR2 is SMNVEV (reference sequence). CDR3 protein: CASSFGRGDYGELFF. The CDR3 DNA is TGTGCCAGCAGTTTCGGGCGGGGGGATTACGGGGAGCTGTTTTTT.

This clone was counted a single time. J is TRBJ2-5 and V is TRBV3-1 (or the pseudogene TRBV3-2); D gene ambiguous. This CDR3 spans 12 amino acids. The germline gives CDR1 LGHDT, CDR2 YNNKEL (reference sequence). Trimming took 2 bases from V and 5 from J, leaving 6 bases between them. CDR3 nucleotide sequence: TGTGCCAGCAGCCAATCTAGGGAGACCCAGTACTTC. Translated: CASSQSRETQYF.

The chain joins TRBV7-3 to TRBJ2-3, with 12 nucleotides matching TRBD2. The V and J ends lost 2 bases and 4 bases, in that order; junction bases with no gene match: 4. The V gene's germline CDR1 is SGHTA and CDR2 FQGTGA. This CDR3 is 16 amino acids long. In DNA, the CDR3 is TGTGCCAGCAGCTTATCCAGGACTAGCGGGGCAGATACGCAGTATTTT. This codes for CASSLSRTSGADTQYF. The whole variable domain, remainder taken from reference TRBV7-3 and TRBJ2-3, is GAGVSQTPSNKVTEKGKYVELRCDPISGHTALYWYRQSLGQGPEFLIYFQGTGAADDSGLPNDRFFAVRPEGSVSTLKIQRTERGDSAVYLCASSLSRTSGADTQYFGPGTRLTVL.

As to this clone: A read error may produce the germline difference seen at one junction end. The V call is TRBV5-4, the J call TRBJ2-7; TRBD2 is a possible D gene (5 bases). The CDR3 spans 14 residues. Germline values: CDR1 SGHNT, CDR2 YYREEE (reference sequence). The CDR3 sequence is CASTVGPRTPPISF. DNA of the CDR3: TGTGCCAGCACCGTCGGACCCCGGACTCCTCCAATCTCCTTC.

The chain combines TRBV12-5 with TRBJ2-1; perhaps TRBD1 as D (6 bases). CDR1 and CDR2 (germline): LGHNT, FRNRAP. CDR3 length equals 13 residues. The germline V and J ends were trimmed by 4 bases and 9 bases, with 13 bases remaining between them. The chain's CDR3 is CASGSGRGSEQFF. CDR3 DNA sequence: TGTGCTAGTGGTTCCGGTAGGGGGAGTGAGCAGTTCTTC.

The gene calls are TRBV7-3 and TRBJ1-6, with no clear D. Germline CDR1 reads SGHTA; CDR2 reads FQGTGA. CDR3 length: 15 amino acids. The germline V and J ends were trimmed by 2 bases and 3 bases, with 8 bases remaining between them. This CDR3 reads CASSLEGNYNSPLHF. The CDR3 coding sequence is TGTGCCAGCAGCTTAGAGGGAAACTATAATTCACCCCTCCACTTT.

The rearrangement uses TRBV6-6 and TRBJ1-1, with unresolved D. The CDR3 runs 15 residues. Germline V gives CDR1 MNHNY, CDR2 SVGAGI (reference sequence). Trimming stripped 1 base from V and 3 bases from J, with 12 bases between. CDR3 sequence (DNA): TGTGCCAGCAGTTACTTTCGGACCGGGGACACTGAAGCTTTCTTT. Residues: CASSYFRTGDTEAFF.

This clone was picked up one time. This chain joins TRBV7-9 and TRBJ1-2, with TRBD1 identical over 10 bases. Germline-derived CDR1 and CDR2 are SEHNR and FQNEAQ (reference sequence). This CDR3 region has 16 residues. Trimming cost V 5 bases and J 5 bases; bases outside gene matches: 11. In DNA form, the CDR3 reads TGTGCCAGCAGCCAAGTACCAGGGACAGGGGCTTATGGCTACACCTTC. Protein sequence: CASSQVPGTGAYGYTF.

The V gene is TRBV2, the J gene TRBJ1-1; maybe TRBD1 (6 bases). CDR3 size: 14 residues. Germline V gene sequence: CDR1 SNHLY, CDR2 FYNNEI. CDR3 protein: CVTKVLQGNTEAFF. The CDR3 bases are TGTGTTACCAAGGTCTTACAGGGAAACACTGAAGCTTTCTTT.

The J gene is TRBJ1-5, the V gene TRBV12-5; 7 bases are shared with TRBD1. There are 15 residues in the CDR3. From germline, CDR1 is LGHNT and CDR2 FRNRAP. The V and J ends lost 2 bases and 9 bases, in that order; junction bases with no gene match: 10. The CDR3 loop reads CASGLTLQGVGPQHF. CDR3 DNA: TGTGCTAGTGGTTTGACTCTCCAGGGGGTAGGGCCCCAGCATTTT.

The CDR3 sequence is CASSFTGSGANVLTF. DNA for the CDR3: TGTGCCAGCAGTTTCACAGGATCTGGGGCCAACGTCCTGACTTTC. The gene calls are TRBV21-1 and TRBJ2-6; the D call TRBD1 from the table was never checked on the DNA. TRBV21-1 is given as a pseudogene. The CDR3 covers 15 residues.

The chain recombines TRBV5-4 with TRBJ2-7; 9 positions match TRBD1. V shed 3 bases, J shed 2 bases, and the junction held 6 bases outside the gene matches. Germline V gene sequence: CDR1 SGHNT, CDR2 YYREEE (reference sequence). This CDR3 comprises 15 residues. CDR3 coding DNA: TGTGCCAGCAGCTCGGCGCGGGACAGGGCCTACGAGCAGTACTTC. Its translation is CASSSARDRAYEQYF.

The gene calls are TRBV30 and TRBJ2-7; 10 bases map to TRBD2. Trimming removed 3 bases from V and 4 bases from J; junction bases left unmatched: 6. There are 14 residues in the CDR3. Germline CDR1 GTSNPN, CDR2 SVGIG (reference sequence). The CDR3 spells CAWRQRGGRYEQYF. In nucleotides, the CDR3 is TGTGCCTGGAGACAGCGGGGGGGCCGGTACGAGCAGTACTTC.

This chain links TRBV5-4 with TRBJ2-5, with 7 bases that match TRBD1. The germline gives CDR1 SGHNT, CDR2 YYREEE (reference sequence). The CDR3 has 13 amino acids. V lost 4 bases to trimming and J lost 5 bases; unmatched junction nucleotides: 5. The CDR3 loop reads CASSLDRDETQYF. Written as DNA, the CDR3 is TGTGCCAGCAGCCTTGACAGGGACGAGACCCAGTACTTC.

The V call is TRBV7-3, the J call TRBJ1-6, with D possibly being TRBD1 (6 bases). Between the trimmed V and J ends, which lost 1 base and 4 bases, there was a span of 8 bases. CDR1 is SGHTA, CDR2 FQGTGA, per germline. The CDR3 is made up of 15 amino acids. The DNA of the CDR3 is TGTGCCAGCAGCTTAATGGGGGCGTATAATTCACCCCTCCACTTT. Translation gives CASSLMGAYNSPLHF.

The sample holds one count of this clone. The rearrangement links TRBV7-2 to TRBJ2-3, with 12 bases matching TRBD2. This CDR3 spans 16 amino acids. J gave up 4 bases and V 0 bases, and 2 bases lay outside the gene matches. Germline values: CDR1 SGHTA, CDR2 FQGNSA. CDR3 bases: TGTGCCAGCAGCTTAGCGCTAGCGGGGGGGTCAGATACGCAGTATTTT. Encoded protein: CASSLALAGGSDTQYF.

The gene calls are TRBV6-5 and TRBJ2-3; a weak D match, TRBD2 (6 bases). The CDR3 spans 12 residues. Germline CDR1 is MNHEY and CDR2 is SVGAGI. Between the trimmed V and J ends, which lost 8 bases and 8 bases, there was a span of 14 bases. This chain's CDR3 is CASGTGGGTQYF. The CDR3 DNA sequence: TGTGCCAGCGGAACTGGGGGAGGTACGCAGTATTTT.

V and J are TRBV30 and TRBJ2-2; D is ambiguous. Per the germline V gene, CDR1 is GTSNPN and CDR2 is SVGIG (reference sequence). The CDR3 sequence is 11 residues long. V lost 2 bases and J 7 bases, leaving 5 bases between the germline ends. The CDR3 sequence: CAWSIGGELFF. The CDR3 DNA reads as TGTGCCTGGAGTATCGGCGGGGAGCTGTTTTTT.

The rearrangement uses TRBV3-1 (or the pseudogene TRBV3-2) and TRBJ2-3; 12 bases line up with TRBD2. The V and J ends lost 0 bases and 3 bases, in that order; junction bases with no gene match: 7. This CDR3 has 18 amino acids. Germline V gene lookup returns CDR1 LGHDT and CDR2 YNNKEL (reference sequence). CDR3 residues: CASSQEPLAGGLTDTQYF. The CDR3 nucleotides read TGTGCCAGCAGCCAAGAACCCCTAGCGGGGGGGCTTACAGATACGCAGTATTTT.

On this clone itself: Other DNA sequences in the same sample also yield this CDR3. The J gene is TRBJ1-1, the V gene TRBV9; 7 bases are shared with TRBD1. The germline CDR1 and CDR2 sequences are SGDLS and YYNGEE. The CDR3 spans 14 residues. V was pared by 0 bases and J by 5 bases, with 4 bases of the junction left unmatched. The CDR3 loop reads CASSVGQGRTEAFF. The CDR3 DNA sequence: TGTGCCAGCAGCGTAGGACAGGGACGGACTGAAGCTTTCTTT.